Each of the 21 T cell receptor beta chains below was sequenced from the same sample in a study. Each CDR3 protein is one row after TCRdb ran MiXCR on the 5' RACE reads. Of fewer than 15,000 distinct CDR3 sequences listed, about 22% were seen once; the top ten hold roughly 3%. The sample was naive CD4+ T cells sorted from blood. The subset here: naive CD4+ T cells, CD4+CD45RA+CD25-. Receptors originate from a female donor with breast cancer.

This clonotype is termed medium-sized. The rearrangement uses TRBV6-5 and TRBJ2-7, with D perhaps TRBD1 (6 bases). Germline CDR1 MNHEY, CDR2 SVGAGI. The CDR3 contains 15 residues. Trimming took 6 bases from V and 3 from J, leaving 18 bases between them. CDR3 residues: CASRYRVAGDYEQYF. In DNA, the CDR3 is TGTGCCAGCAGATATAGGGTGGCAGGGGACTACGAGCAGTACTTC.

In its sample, this clonotype is medium-sized. The J gene is TRBJ1-1, the V gene TRBV6-1; unclear D gene. Per the germline V gene, CDR1 is MNHNS and CDR2 is SASEGT. V lost 6 bases to trimming and J lost 8 bases, with 16 bases between them. This CDR3 region has 13 residues. The CDR3 DNA sequence: TGTGCCAGCAGCCCACGGCTCTTCGGGGAAGCTTTCTTT. Amino acids: CASSPRLFGEAFF.

This clonotype was observed many times. The V gene is TRBV9, the J gene TRBJ2-7; D remains unclear. With 0 bases removed from V and 0 bases from J, the gap between germline ends came to 10 bases. The CDR3 is 15 amino acids. The germline V gene has CDR1 SGDLS and CDR2 YYNGEE. The DNA of the CDR3 is TGTGCCAGCAGCGTAGAGGGTGGTCCCTCCTACGAGCAGTACTTC. Its translation is CASSVEGGPSYEQYF.

This clonotype was counted only a few times. One base away lies a much larger clone, so this may be a sequencing read error. The chain couples TRBV27 to TRBJ1-5; D remains ambiguous. The CDR3 is 13 amino acids. V was trimmed by 4 bases and J by 9 bases, leaving 13 bases between them. Per germline, CDR1 MNHEY and CDR2 SMNVEV (reference sequence). CDR3 residues: CASSSDGMRPQHF. Written as DNA, the CDR3 is TGTGCCAGCAGTTCGGACGGGATGAGGCCCCAGCATTTT.

This clonotype was seen at least ten times. The gene calls are TRBV7-3 and TRBJ2-4; 8 nucleotides line up with TRBD1. The V gene's germline CDR1 is SGHTA and CDR2 FQGTGA. With 2 bases clipped from V and 6 bases from J, the junction kept 9 bases outside the gene matches. CDR3 size: 16 residues. Written as DNA, the CDR3 is TGTGCCAGCAGCTTAGGGCCAGGGGGCGATGGAAACATTCAGTACTTC. Residues: CASSLGPGGDGNIQYF.

Of note for this clonotype: The junction departs from germline at one end; a sequencing error may be responsible. The V gene is TRBV18, the J gene TRBJ1-5; D might be TRBD1 (5 bases). From germline, CDR1 is KGHSH and CDR2 LQKENI. This CDR3 comprises 15 residues. In nucleotides, the CDR3 is TGCGCCAGCTCACGAGGTGGGGGAGCCAATCAGCCCCAGCATTTT. The encoded protein is CASSRGGGANQPQHF.

On this clonotype itself: Without the conserved terminal phenylalanine or tryptophan, this CDR3 likely stems from a read error. CDR3 sequence: CASSSSGRGLQETQYS. CDR3 coding DNA: TGCGCCAGCAGCTCTAGCGGGAGGGGACTCCAGGAGACCCAGTACTCC. This rearrangement joins TRBV5-1 to TRBJ2-5, with 12 nucleotides matching TRBD2. There are 16 residues in the CDR3. Germline V lookup: CDR1 SGHRS, CDR2 YFSETQ. Trimming removed 3 bases from V and 5 bases from J; junction bases left unmatched: 8.

As to this clonotype: Since a much larger clone is just one base distant, this may be a read error. This chain joins TRBV11-2 and TRBJ2-1, with TRBD2 matching over 9 bases. The CDR3 covers 15 residues. V lost 1 base to trimming and J lost 9 bases; unmatched junction nucleotides: 7. The germline CDR1 and CDR2 sequences are SGHAT and FQNNGV. This CDR3 reads CASSLVAGVGSEQFF. CDR3 bases: TGTGCCAGCAGCTTAGTAGCGGGAGTAGGCAGTGAGCAGTTCTTC.

This clonotype was counted at least ten times. The gene calls are TRBV6-5 and TRBJ1-3; TRBD1 matches 7 bases. V lost 2 bases and J lost 2; bases outside the gene matches: 3. This CDR3 spans 15 amino acids. Germline CDR1 is MNHEY and CDR2 is SVGAGI. The CDR3, as DNA: TGTGCCAGCAGTTACAAGGGGGCGACTGGAAACACCATATATTTT. Translation: CASSYKGATGNTIYF.

This clonotype came up once. Given a much more abundant clone one base away, this may be a read error. The rearrangement uses TRBV7-2 and TRBJ2-7; D gene uncertain. The CDR3 contains 11 residues. Germline assignment: CDR1 SGHTA and CDR2 FQGNSA. CDR3 nucleotide sequence: TGTGCCGGCAGCGTAGTGGGCGAGCAGTACTTC. It translates to CAGSVVGEQYF.

To note about this clonotype: A much larger clone differs from this one at a single base, so this may be a read error. CDR3 nucleotides: TGTGCCAGCAGCCTCACAGGGGGCTCTGAAGCTTTCTTT. The encoded protein is CASSLTGGSEAFF. The chain is built from TRBV7-9 and TRBJ1-1; 9 bases match TRBD1. This CDR3 has 13 residues. Germline V gene sequence: CDR1 SEHNR, CDR2 FQNEAQ (reference sequence). Trimming cost V 5 bases and J 6 bases; bases outside gene matches: 4. The full variable domain, rest sourced from reference TRBV7-9 and TRBJ1-1, is DTGVSQNPRHKITKRGQNVTFRCDPISEHNRLYWYRQTLGQGPEFLTYFQNEAQLEKSRLLSDRFSAERPKGSFSTLEIQRTEQGDSAMYLCASSLTGGSEAFFGQGTRLTVV.

This clonotype occurred many times. The V gene is TRBV6-1, the J gene TRBJ1-5; weak D call: TRBD1 (5 bases). The germline gives CDR1 MNHNS, CDR2 SASEGT. V dropped 3 bases and J dropped 1 base, with 19 bases sitting between them. This CDR3 comprises 18 residues. In DNA form, the CDR3 reads TGTGCCAGCAGTGACCCGACTGAAGGGGTAAGAAGCAATCAGCCCCAGCATTTT. It codes for CASSDPTEGVRSNQPQHF.

Concerning this clonotype: This clone may be a read error of a much larger clone one base away. The V and J genes are TRBV6-5 and TRBJ1-1; 7 bases align to TRBD1. Germline V gene data show CDR1 as MNHEY and CDR2 as SVGAGI. This CDR3 spans 14 amino acids. CDR3 sequence reads: CASSRQGPNTEAVF. The DNA for the CDR3 is TGTGCCAGCAGCCGACAGGGACCGAACACTGAAGCTGTCTTT.

There are a few counts of this clonotype. This sequence may be a read error, since a much larger clone differs from it by one base. V gene TRBV4-1 combines with J gene TRBJ1-5; D remains ambiguous. Germline V CDR1 and CDR2: MGHRA, YSYEKL. This CDR3 is 15 amino acids long. The V gene lost 1 base and the J gene lost 4 bases, with 11 bases spanning the gap. CDR3 nucleotides: TGCGCCAGCAGCCAAGGGTGGCAGCAAAATCAGCCCCAGCATTTT. Protein sequence: CASSQGWQQNQPQHF.

This clonotype appeared many times. This rearrangement joins TRBV29-1 to TRBJ2-1; no firm D call. V lost 4 bases and J lost 9, with 10 bases in between. Looked up from germline, CDR1 is SQVTM and CDR2 is ANQGSEA. The CDR3 covers 11 residues. The CDR3 spells CSVVVTGEQFF. The CDR3 nucleotides read TGCAGCGTTGTGGTCACGGGTGAGCAGTTCTTC.

J is TRBJ1-1 and V is TRBV4-1; 12 bases map to TRBD1. The germline CDR1 and CDR2 sequences are MGHRA and YSYEKL. The CDR3 extends over 14 amino acids. V shed 4 bases, J shed 4 bases, and the junction held 1 base outside the gene matches. CDR3 in DNA: TGCGCCAGCAGCCGGGGACAGGGGGCCACTGAAGCTTTCTTT. This sequence encodes CASSRGQGATEAFF.

In this sample, this clonotype turned up many times. The V gene is TRBV10-2, the J gene TRBJ1-5, with no clear D. The germline V gene has CDR1 WSHSY and CDR2 SAAADI. Trimming pared 3 bases from V and 1 base from J, leaving 7 bases between. CDR3 size: 14 residues. The CDR3 DNA follows: TGCGCCAGCAGTGAAGTAGAGAGCAATCAGCCCCAGCATTTT. It encodes CASSEVESNQPQHF.

With respect to this clonotype: A read error may explain this, as a much larger clone is one base away. The V gene is TRBV7-3, the J gene TRBJ2-1; a possible D gene is TRBD1 (6 bases). The germline CDR1 and CDR2 sequences are SGHTA and FQGTGA. CDR3 length: 13 residues. With 4 bases removed from V and 8 bases from J, the gap between germline ends came to 12 bases. Here the CDR3 DNA reads TGTGCCAGCAGCTGGGGCAGGGGCCATGAGCAGTTCTTC. This translates into CASSWGRGHEQFF.

The sample holds a few counts of this clonotype. The gene calls are TRBV19 and TRBJ2-7; tentatively, D is TRBD1 (7 bases). Between the trimmed V and J ends, which lost 5 bases and 8 bases, there was a span of 13 bases. This CDR3 contains 12 residues. CDR1 and CDR2 (germline): LNHDA, SQIVND (reference sequence). CDR3 coding DNA: TGTGCCAGTAGTCCCGGGGGACAGCAGCAGTACTTC. It yields the protein CASSPGGQQQYF. The variable domain in full, with the rest retrieved from reference TRBV19 and TRBJ2-7, is DGGITQSPKYLFRKEGQNVTLSCEQNLNHDAMYWYRQDPGQGLRLIYYSQIVNDFQKGDIAEGYSVSREKKESFPLTVTSAQKNPTAFYLCASSPGGQQQYFGPGTRLTVT.

This clonotype is medium-sized in the sample. CDR3 sequence: CASSFLGSGYEQYF. CDR3 DNA: TGTGCCAGCAGTTTTCTGGGGAGCGGCTACGAGCAGTACTTC. The chain carries TRBV27 and TRBJ2-7; TRBD2 is a possible D gene (5 bases). V gave up 3 bases and J gave up 3 bases, with 12 bases separating them. CDR3 size: 14 residues. Germline V CDR1 and CDR2: MNHEY, SMNVEV (reference sequence).

This clonotype came up many times. This chain connects TRBV4-1 to TRBJ2-1; TRBD2 agrees at 7 bases. From germline, CDR1 is MGHRA and CDR2 YSYEKL. V trimming: 1 base; J trimming: 3 bases; junction bases outside the gene matches: 9. The CDR3 runs to 17 residues. The CDR3 DNA reads as TGCGCCAGCAGCCAAGGTCCTTCGGGACTACTCTACAATGAGCAGTTCTTC. It codes for CASSQGPSGLLYNEQFF.